The table lists the clone carrying this T cell receptor beta chain with many counts. Its antigen is not known. This sample stems from a study of early T cells in non-severe SARS-CoV-2 infection. As for the study in general: Sequenced material consisted of bulk RNA (from unsorted whole blood), and chains were unpaired. Findings and caveats of the study: There was a bias toward anti-spike CD8 responses in VDJdb matching, which missed private and CD4 specificities.

Germline trimming cut 11 bases from V and 5 bases from J; bases unmatched to any gene: 11. The CDR3 runs 13 residues. CDR1 and CDR2 (germline): ENHRY, SYGVKD. Each CDR3 protein is one row after TCRdb ran MiXCR on the 5' RACE reads. The sample holds 25,000 to 35,000 distinct CDR3 sequences, 5.7% seen once. The sequence derives from an adult who was a healthcare worker with PCR-confirmed SARS-CoV-2 infection or an uninfected control (not recorded which). J is TRBJ2-5 and V is TRBV10-3, with 7 bases fitting TRBD2. Material: whole blood. CDR3 coding DNA: TGTGCCGTTCGAGCGGGACCGGGGGAGACCCAGTACTTC. It is translated as CAVRAGPGETQYF.